The entry that follows covers one TCR beta chain sequence. Participant ages covered about 18 to 100 years across 20 to 25 US areas. Participants were placed into cohorts based on the clinical history they reported. Data came from immunoSEQ multiplex PCR; TCRdb stores just in-frame clones and leaves some out. Of around 300,000 clones listed, 89% were seen once; the top ten hold less than 9.5%. These data belong to a study of blood T cell repertoires in COVID-19. Overall study: In each case, the material was cDNA or gDNA derived from T cells, B-cell-depleted T cells, or PBMCs.

This CDR3 contains 17 residues. Trimming left V 5 bases short and J 4 bases short, with 20 bases between. The V gene's germline CDR1 is SGHTA and CDR2 FQGNSA. The receptor's source is a woman aged 25 to 39 who had recovered from COVID-19. The chain links TRBV7-2 to TRBJ2-2; TRBD2 is a possible D gene (6 bases). Source material: PBMCs or T cells enriched from blood (not recorded which). As DNA, the CDR3 is TGTGCCAGCAGCGTCTCTAGCGTACCGCGAGGCACCGGGGAGCTGTTTTTT. Residues: CASSVSSVPRGTGELFF.